The clone carrying this TCR beta chain was recorded once. Its antigen is as yet unknown. This record comes from a study of cytomegalovirus exposure and HLA in healthy donors. Across the study: Genotyping showed roughly 77% of fewer than 500 donors falling in the Caucasian-associated ancestry cluster.

The germline V gene encodes CDR1 SGHNT and CDR2 YENEEA. The length of the CDR3 is 11 residues. Trimming took 7 bases from V and 3 from J, leaving 6 bases between them. PCR involved 60 Vbeta and 13 Jbeta primers. TCRdb keeps only in-frame clones here, not all; method: immunoSEQ multiplex PCR. This table has around 110,000 clones, roughly 80% appearing once. General study findings and limits: Despite most TCR sequences being rare, some public TCRs occurred in many donors. Certain sequence variants were highly shared and formed a cluster, and this cluster was likely a sequencing artifact.

Nominal health characterized the donors when sampled, though unrecorded immune exposures were likely. The genes are TRBV11-3 and TRBJ2-5, with a possible D match to TRBD2 (5 bases). The sequencing sample was made of PBMCs. This TCR came from a man aged 25-45 years in good health and CMV-seropositive. In DNA, the CDR3 is TGTGCCAGCAACGGGGAAGAGACCCAGTACTTC. Protein product: CASNGEETQYF. The complete variable domain, with remaining parts taken from reference TRBV11-3 and TRBJ2-5, reads EAGVVQSPRYKIIEKKQPVAFWCNPISGHNTLYWYLQNLGQGPELLIRYENEEAVDDSQLPKDRFSAERLKGVDSTLKIQPAELGDSAVYLCASNGEETQYFGPGTRLLVL.